A few counts support the clone carrying this T cell receptor (beta chain). The antigen is unknown. This entry comes from a study of T cell repertoires in cytomegalovirus infection. As for the study in general: HLA-B-restricted CMV epitopes that are well studied were used alongside recently identified HLA-C-restricted ones.

Study-level results: The study found HLA-C-restricted CMV-specific TCR beta clonotypes dominating the ex vivo response.

TCRdb called the reads again in MiXCR, with one record for every CDR3 protein. Of approximately 100,000 distinct CDR3 sequences in the sample, 35% to 50% are singletons; the top ten hold roughly 74%. This CDR3 has 17 residues. J lost 3 bases, V lost 5 bases, and 13 bases had no gene match. The sample was CD8+ T cells from cultured PBMCs, taken from culture after CMV antigen stimulation. The origin of this receptor is a human donor in good health (CMV status not recorded). Some clones in this sample may be carry-over from other donors' samples. J is TRBJ2-3 and V is TRBV12-3 or TRBV12-4; 8 bases line up with TRBD1. The CDR3 DNA sequence: TGTGCCAGCAGTACAAATAGACAGGGGTTAGTGACAGATACGCAGTATTTT. Its translation is CASSTNRQGLVTDTQYF.